Listed below are T cell receptor beta chains from one sample, sequenced in a study of neoadjuvant anti-PD-1 for oral cavity cancer. Sequencing was performed with immunoSEQ multiplex PCR; in TCRdb, only in-frame clones are kept and a portion is missing. In the table there are tens of thousands of clones, roughly 90% of which are singletons. The source was PBMCs, collected after nivolumab (anti-PD-1) treatment. The receptors shown here come from a person between 40 and 85 years old with oral cavity squamous cell carcinoma. Each CDR3 is given with its conserved first and last residue. A D gene is named only where the DNA matches it firmly. Expanded clones get a size class; other rows say once, few or many, or leave the size out.

d_call	v_call	clone_size	j_call	cdr3_aa	cdr3_nt
TRBD1	TRBV29-1	.	TRBJ2-7	CSVEDSAVAGGNYEQYF	TGCAGCGTTGAAGATTCGGCTGTGGCAGGGGGCAACTACGAGCAGTACTTC
TRBD2	TRBV5-1	.	TRBJ2-3	CASSQGLGRNTDTQYF	TGCGCCAGCAGCCAAGGACTAGGACGGAACACAGATACGCAGTATTTT
.	TRBV25-1	.	TRBJ2-7	CASSREEGSYEQYF	TGTGCCAGCAGTCGTGAGGAGGGCTCCTACGAGCAGTACTTC
.	TRBV6-5	.	TRBJ2-1	CASSYEGLSYNEQFF	TGTGCCAGCAGTTACGAAGGACTCAGCTACAATGAGCAGTTCTTC
.	TRBV7-2	.	TRBJ1-1	CASSRTYPNTEAFF	TGTGCCAGCAGCCGGACCTATCCGAACACTGAAGCTTTCTTT
.	TRBV4-1	.	TRBJ1-1	CASSQGFSRGWTEAFF	TGCGCCAGCAGCCAAGGATTTAGCAGGGGATGGACTGAAGCTTTCTTT
TRBD1	TRBV18	.	TRBJ1-4	CASSEGQFLPGEKLFF	TGTGCCAGCTCAGAGGGACAGTTCCTCCCCGGTGAAAAACTGTTTTTT
.	TRBV11-3	.	TRBJ2-6	CASSRAGANVLTF	TGTGCCAGCAGCCGGGCCGGGGCCAACGTCCTGACTTTC
.	TRBV5-5	.	TRBJ2-5	CASSLGGGAAQETQYF	TGTGCCAGCAGCTTGGGGGGCGGGGCAGCGCAAGAGACCCAGTACTTC
TRBD1	TRBV5-1	.	TRBJ2-1	CASSLGDRGNEQFF	TGCGCCAGCAGCTTGGGCGACAGGGGCAATGAGCAGTTCTTC
.	TRBV4-1	few	TRBJ1-1	CASSQTGVMNTEAFF	TGCGCCAGCAGCCAAACGGGGGTCATGAACACTGAAGCTTTCTTT
.	TRBV6-1	.	TRBJ1-2	CASSESGAGGYTF	TGTGCCAGCAGTGAGTCGGGGGCCGGAGGCTACACCTTC
TRBD2	TRBV27	.	TRBJ2-7	CATQLAGGVVYEQYF	TGTGCCACTCAGTTGGCGGGAGGTGTTGTCTACGAGCAGTACTTC
.	TRBV4-1	.	TRBJ1-4	CASSQSPFRRGGDEKLFF	TGCGCCAGCAGCCAATCCCCTTTTCGCCGGGGGGGCGATGAAAAACTGTTTTTT
.	TRBV9	.	TRBJ1-1	CASSVYEDTEAFF	TGTGCCAGCAGCGTATATGAGGACACTGAAGCTTTCTTT
.	TRBV2	.	TRBJ1-3	CASSEQNTIYF	TGTGCCAGCAGTGAACAGAACACCATATATTTT
.	TRBV7-9	.	TRBJ1-4	CASSLEGRGEKLFF	TGTGCCAGCAGCTTAGAGGGAAGGGGTGAAAAACTGTTTTTT
.	TRBV5-1	.	TRBJ2-5	CASSLQSEETQYF	TGCGCCAGCAGCTTACAGTCCGAAGAGACCCAGTACTTC
.	TRBV6-1	.	TRBJ1-4	CASSEQGLREKLFF	TGTGCCAGCAGTGAACAGGGGCTGCGAGAAAAACTGTTTTTT
.	TRBV13	.	TRBJ2-3	CASITRWASTDTQYF	TGTGCCAGCATCACTAGATGGGCAAGCACAGATACGCAGTATTTT
TRBD1	TRBV29-1	.	TRBJ1-1	CSVRGQLNTEAFF	TGCAGCGTTAGGGGACAGTTGAACACTGAAGCTTTCTTT
.	TRBV30	.	TRBJ1-4	CAHPLEGTGEKLFF	TGTGCCCACCCCCTGGAAGGGACGGGTGAAAAACTGTTTTTT
TRBD2	TRBV9	.	TRBJ2-5	CASSPRLAGGRQETQYF	TGTGCCAGCAGCCCACGACTAGCGGGGGGGCGCCAAGAGACCCAGTACTTC
TRBD2	TRBV10-3	once	TRBJ2-1	CAISDPGTSGHNEQFF	TGTGCCATCAGTGACCCCGGGACTAGCGGACACAATGAGCAGTTCTTC
TRBD1	TRBV7-8	.	TRBJ1-2	CASSTNRGRTYGYTF	TGTGCCAGCAGCACCAACAGGGGGCGAACGTATGGCTACACCTTC
TRBD1	TRBV27	.	TRBJ2-6	CASSFKGQGVSGANVLTF	TGTGCCAGCAGTTTTAAGGGACAGGGCGTCTCCGGGGCCAACGTCCTGACTTTC
.	TRBV13	.	TRBJ1-1	CASSLGARVNTEAFF	TGTGCCAGCAGCTTAGGCGCCAGAGTCAACACTGAAGCTTTCTTT
.	TRBV10-3	.	TRBJ2-7	CATKNPREPPYEQYF	TGTGCCACCAAAAACCCCAGGGAACCCCCCTACGAGCAGTACTTC
.	TRBV6-5	.	TRBJ1-5	CASTTGGLDQPQHF	TGTGCCAGCACCACCGGGGGCTTAGATCAGCCCCAGCATTTT
.	TRBV15	.	TRBJ2-7	CATSRGDYEQYF	TGTGCCACCAGCAGAGGGGACTACGAGCAGTACTTC
TRBD1	TRBV23-1	once	TRBJ1-1	CASSQGDRGFLGAFF	TGCGCCAGCAGTCAGGGGGACAGGGGTTTTTTGGGAGCTTTCTTT
TRBD1	TRBV13	.	TRBJ1-6	CASSTRTGTHSPLHF	TGTGCCAGCAGCACAAGGACAGGGACGCATTCACCCCTCCACTTT
.	TRBV6-6	once	TRBJ1-5	CASSPRTNQPQHF	TGTGCCAGCAGTCCCCGGACCAATCAGCCCCAGCATTTT
.	TRBV5-1	.	TRBJ2-7	CASSLATFYEQYF	TGCGCCAGCAGCTTGGCCACATTCTACGAGCAGTACTTC
.	TRBV5-4	.	TRBJ1-2	CASSPSEGYGYTF	TGTGCCAGCAGCCCTTCCGAGGGGTATGGCTACACCTTC
.	TRBV4-2	.	TRBJ1-3	CASSQFWPDNSGNTIYF	TGTGCCAGCAGCCAATTTTGGCCCGATAACTCTGGAAACACCATATATTTT
TRBD1	TRBV10-1	.	TRBJ2-6	CASSPGTGAGANVLTF	TGCGCCAGCAGTCCCGGGACAGGGGCTGGGGCCAACGTCCTGACTTTC
.	TRBV30	.	TRBJ1-5	CAWSVLGSNQPQHF	TGTGCCTGGAGTGTATTGGGGAGCAATCAGCCCCAGCATTTT
TRBD1	TRBV30	.	TRBJ2-3	CAWSHRGPSTDTQYF	TGTGCCTGGAGCCACAGGGGGCCTAGCACAGATACGCAGTATTTT
.	TRBV19	.	TRBJ1-2	CASNLRQDDGYTF	TGTGCCAGTAATCTCAGACAGGATGATGGCTACACCTTC
.	TRBV5-1	.	TRBJ1-2	CASSPGTNYGYTF	TGCGCCAGCAGCCCCGGGACTAACTATGGCTACACCTTC
TRBD1	TRBV11-1	.	TRBJ2-7	CASSLVGQGAREQYF	TGTGCCAGCAGCTTAGTTGGACAGGGGGCTCGAGAGCAGTACTTC
.	TRBV5-5	.	TRBJ2-7	CASSPEDDRYWIYEQYF	TGTGCCAGCAGCCCGGAGGACGACAGGTATTGGATCTACGAGCAGTACTTC
.	TRBV6-5	.	TRBJ1-2	CASSYGPRMGYTF	TGTGCCAGCAGTTACGGCCCCCGTATGGGCTACACCTTC
.	TRBV7-3	.	TRBJ1-2	CASSLDERAGGYTF	TGTGCCAGCAGCTTAGACGAGAGGGCGGGAGGCTACACCTTC